This T cell receptor beta chain was sequenced during a study of blood T cells in healthy people across ages. A second roughly 7 to 12 cycle PCR used barcoded and J-beta primers. TCRdb re-analysed the 5' RACE reads in MiXCR, keeping a single row per CDR3 protein. The profile shows around 1.1 million distinct CDR3 sequences, 30% to 40% of them singletons. V dropped 0 bases and J dropped 7; count of bases not matched to a gene: 10. CDR1 and CDR2 (germline): KGHDR, SFDVKD. The CDR3 extends over 18 amino acids. Material for sequencing was blood. The receptor was isolated from a man between 18 and 29 years old in good health. The chain joins TRBV24-1 to TRBJ1-6; 8 bases are shared with TRBD1. CDR3 nucleotide sequence: TGTGCCACCAGTGATTTGCTTCGGACAGGGACATCAAATTCACCCCTCCACTTT. Protein sequence: CATSDLLRTGTSNSPLHF.